These T cell receptor beta chains were read from a single sample in a study of T-cell reconstitution after alpha-beta-depleted transplantation in children. TCRdb called the PCR reads again in MiXCR, with one record for every CDR3 protein. Seen here are 250,000 to 400,000 distinct CDR3 sequences, approximately 20% observed once, and the top ten hold over 9.5%. Source: PBMCs, mostly from graft donor cells, taken 180 days after TCRalphabeta/CD19-depleted stem cell transplant. These receptors originate from a male patient younger than 18 who had a stem cell transplant for acute lymphoblastic leukemia, so the T cells may come from the graft donor. Both conserved end residues are part of each CDR3. A D gene is named only where the DNA matches it firmly. Not all rows give a size; the values are once, few, many and, for expanded clones, a class.

D gene: .
clone size: few
V gene: TRBV20-1
J gene: TRBJ2-1
CDR3 DNA: TGCAGTGCTAGAGATGGCAGCCCCACCGGGTACAATGAGCAGTTCTTC
CDR3 protein: CSARDGSPTGYNEQFF

D gene: TRBD2
clone size: few
V gene: TRBV7-9
J gene: TRBJ2-1
CDR3 DNA: TGTGCCAGCAGCCCCCGAGCGGGAGTATGGTTCTTC
CDR3 protein: CASSPRAGVWFF

D gene: TRBD2
clone size: few
V gene: TRBV27
J gene: TRBJ2-3
CDR3 DNA: TGTGCCAGCAGTTTAACGGGGACTAGCTTCCGAGATCACACAGATACGCAGTATTTT
CDR3 protein: CASSLTGTSFRDHTDTQYF

D gene: .
clone size: .
V gene: TRBV4-1
J gene: TRBJ2-3
CDR3 DNA: TGCGCCAGCACCCCTAGGCTAGTATACACAGATACGCAGTATTTT
CDR3 protein: CASTPRLVYTDTQYF

D gene: TRBD2
clone size: many
V gene: TRBV7-3
J gene: TRBJ2-3
CDR3 DNA: TGTGCCAGCAGCTTAACGGCTAGCGGGAGCGCAGATACGCAGTATTTT
CDR3 protein: CASSLTASGSADTQYF

D gene: .
clone size: .
V gene: TRBV11-2
J gene: TRBJ2-5
CDR3 DNA: TGTGCCAGCAGCTTAGAGTTCGGGGCAGGGGAGACCCAGTACTTC
CDR3 protein: CASSLEFGAGETQYF

D gene: TRBD1
clone size: few
V gene: TRBV5-1
J gene: TRBJ2-5
CDR3 DNA: TGCGCCAGCAGCTACCGGGACAGTCAAGAGACCCAGTACTTC
CDR3 protein: CASSYRDSQETQYF

D gene: .
clone size: few
V gene: TRBV28
J gene: TRBJ1-2
CDR3 DNA: TGTGCCAGCCGTTCGGAAAATAACTATGGCTACACCTTC
CDR3 protein: CASRSENNYGYTF

D gene: .
clone size: many
V gene: TRBV7-2
J gene: TRBJ1-6
CDR3 DNA: TGTGCCAGCAGCTTAGGTCCCGGGTACAATTCACCCCTCCACTTT
CDR3 protein: CASSLGPGYNSPLHF

D gene: .
clone size: few
V gene: TRBV28
J gene: TRBJ1-5
CDR3 DNA: TGTGCCAGCAGACCTACAGGGTGGGGAACGAGCAATCAGCCCCAGCATTTT
CDR3 protein: CASRPTGWGTSNQPQHF

D gene: .
clone size: few
V gene: TRBV12-3/TRBV12-4
J gene: TRBJ2-1
CDR3 DNA: TGTGCCAGCACCCAACTGGTCTACAATGAGCAGTTCTTC
CDR3 protein: CASTQLVYNEQFF

D gene: .
clone size: .
V gene: TRBV20-1
J gene: TRBJ2-1
CDR3 DNA: TGCAGTGCTAGAGTGCTGACTAGCTCCTACAATGAGCAGTTCTTC
CDR3 protein: CSARVLTSSYNEQFF

D gene: TRBD1
clone size: .
V gene: TRBV20-1
J gene: TRBJ2-7
CDR3 DNA: TGCAGTGCCGTTATTACAGCAGACAGGGGAATTTACGAGCAGTACTTC
CDR3 protein: CSAVITADRGIYEQYF

D gene: .
clone size: few
V gene: TRBV9
J gene: TRBJ2-2
CDR3 DNA: TGTGCCAGCAGCGCCCCACTGGCGGCGAACACCGGGGAGCTGTTTTTT
CDR3 protein: CASSAPLAANTGELFF

D gene: TRBD2
clone size: few
V gene: TRBV4-2
J gene: TRBJ2-7
CDR3 DNA: TGTGCCAGCAGCCAAGGTCCTAGCGGGAGATACGAGCAGTACTTC
CDR3 protein: CASSQGPSGRYEQYF

D gene: .
clone size: .
V gene: TRBV5-1
J gene: TRBJ2-7
CDR3 DNA: TGCGCCAGCAGCTTGGCCATTAACACCAAGCGCAACGAGCAGTACTTC
CDR3 protein: CASSLAINTKRNEQYF

D gene: .
clone size: few
V gene: TRBV10-3
J gene: TRBJ1-2
CDR3 DNA: TGTGCCATCAGTGGTCCGGACGTTGGGTATGGCTACACCTTC
CDR3 protein: CAISGPDVGYGYTF

D gene: TRBD2
clone size: .
V gene: TRBV6-1
J gene: TRBJ2-1
CDR3 DNA: TGTGCCAGCAGTATTTCCCAACTAGCGGGGTTCTACAATGAGCAGTTCTTC
CDR3 protein: CASSISQLAGFYNEQFF

D gene: TRBD1
clone size: .
V gene: TRBV6-5
J gene: TRBJ2-7
CDR3 DNA: TGTGCCAGCAGTTTGGGACACCTGGGACAGGGCGGAGACGAGCAGTACTTC
CDR3 protein: CASSLGHLGQGGDEQYF

D gene: TRBD1
clone size: .
V gene: TRBV27
J gene: TRBJ2-1
CDR3 DNA: TGTGCCAGCAGTTTATCTTGGACAGGGGGTCTATACAATGAGCAGTTCTTC
CDR3 protein: CASSLSWTGGLYNEQFF